This TCR beta chain appears in the sequencing data of a study of vaccination and CD4 T cells after COVID-19. Study summary: The post-COVID samples were taken a median roughly 94 days after diagnosis, anywhere from 35 to 161. Blood was drawn a median around 74 days post second dose, range 14 to 241. Study observations and caveats: Post-vaccination, and not before, a median around 86% of reactive clones appeared in convalescent patients.

Treatment noted: roughly 10-day PBMC culture with coronavirus spike peptide pools or control peptides (ViraFEST assay). Cells were cultured for more than eight days, and then CD4+ T cells were isolated by negative selection. An Oncomine TCR Beta short-read assay was used to sequence the DNA from cultured CD4+ T cells. From the PCR reads, TCRdb called clonotypes with MiXCR, one entry per CDR3 protein. The sample lists some 12,000 distinct CDR3 sequences, 46% occurring once. V gave up 0 bases and J gave up 5 bases, with 16 bases separating them. The CDR3 has 17 residues. Germline V CDR1 and CDR2: MGHRA, YSYEKL. In the case of this clonotype: Antigen specificity is unknown.

V gene TRBV4-1 combines with J gene TRBJ2-2; maybe TRBD2 (6 bases). This receptor was obtained from a human donor who had recovered from COVID-19. Sequenced: CD4+ T cells from blood, cultured in vitro. CDR3 sequence (DNA): TGCGCCAGCAGCCAAGAAGTCCCGGCCGGAGGGACCGGGGAGCTGTTTTTT. Translating gives CASSQEVPAGGTGELFF.